This TCR beta chain was sequenced for a study of blood T cell repertoires in COVID-19. Study overall: The United States, Italy and Spain provided the acute and convalescent COVID-19 samples. Sources were T cells, B-cell-depleted T cells, or PBMCs; the material itself was cDNA or gDNA.

This clone was recorded only once. Trimming stripped 3 bases from V and 3 bases from J, with 12 bases between. The germline CDR1 and CDR2 sequences are LNHDA and SQIVND (reference sequence). This CDR3 is 14 amino acids long. Data came from immunoSEQ multiplex PCR; TCRdb stores just in-frame clones and leaves some out. The sample includes tens of thousands of clones, over 75% of them seen just once. The gene calls are TRBV19 and TRBJ2-7, with D perhaps TRBD2 (5 bases). This receptor was obtained from a human donor in a cohort sampled during active COVID-19. Source material: peripheral blood. The CDR3 here is CASSIRFGDYEQYF. The CDR3 bases are TGTGCCAGTAGTATCCGGTTCGGGGACTACGAGCAGTACTTC.